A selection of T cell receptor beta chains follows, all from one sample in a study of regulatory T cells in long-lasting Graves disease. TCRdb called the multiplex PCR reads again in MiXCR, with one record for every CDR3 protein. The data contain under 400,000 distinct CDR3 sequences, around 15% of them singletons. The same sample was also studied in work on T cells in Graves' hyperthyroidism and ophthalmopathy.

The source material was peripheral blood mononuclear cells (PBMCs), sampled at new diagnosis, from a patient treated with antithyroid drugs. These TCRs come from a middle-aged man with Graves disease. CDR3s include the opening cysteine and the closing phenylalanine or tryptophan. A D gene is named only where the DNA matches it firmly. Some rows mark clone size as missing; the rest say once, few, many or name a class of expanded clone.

CDR3 protein: CASSIEGAQYHSQHF
CDR3 DNA: TGTGCCAGTAGTATCGAGGGGGCCCAATATCACTCCCAGCATTTT
J gene: TRBJ1-5
D gene: TRBD1
V gene: TRBV19
clone size: few

CDR3 protein: CSTVDRVDTGELFF
CDR3 DNA: TGCAGTACAGTGGACAGGGTGGACACCGGGGAGCTGTTTTTT
J gene: TRBJ2-2
D gene: TRBD1
V gene: TRBV20-1
clone size: many

CDR3 protein: CASSRGAKDGELFF
CDR3 DNA: TGTGCCAGCAGTCGGGGGGCTAAAGACGGGGAGCTGTTTTTT
J gene: TRBJ2-2
D gene: NA
V gene: TRBV6-1
clone size: NA

CDR3 protein: CASSLVRGFGYTF
CDR3 DNA: TGTGCCAGCAGCTTAGTAAGGGGGTTTGGCTACACCTTC
J gene: TRBJ1-2
D gene: NA
V gene: TRBV7-2
clone size: few

CDR3 protein: CASSLEGQLTQETQYF
CDR3 DNA: TGTGCCAGCAGCTTAGAGGGACAGCTAACACAAGAGACCCAGTACTTC
J gene: TRBJ2-5
D gene: TRBD1
V gene: TRBV7-9
clone size: few

CDR3 protein: CASSLAGQGSPEAFF
CDR3 DNA: TGTGCCAGCAGCTTGGCCGGACAGGGGAGCCCTGAAGCTTTCTTT
J gene: TRBJ1-1
D gene: TRBD1
V gene: TRBV5-4
clone size: few

CDR3 protein: CATSERQVRDNEQFF
CDR3 DNA: TGTGCCACCAGTGAAAGACAGGTTCGAGACAATGAGCAGTTCTTC
J gene: TRBJ2-1
D gene: NA
V gene: TRBV24-1
clone size: NA

CDR3 protein: CASSQGRPGEQYF
CDR3 DNA: TGCGCCAGCAGCCAAGGACGGCCCGGCGAGCAGTACTTC
J gene: TRBJ2-7
D gene: NA
V gene: TRBV4-3
clone size: NA

CDR3 protein: CASSLTRASEWYF
CDR3 DNA: TGTGCCAGCAGCTTAACCCGGGCCAGCGAGTGGTACTTC
J gene: TRBJ2-7
D gene: NA
V gene: TRBV11-2
clone size: many

CDR3 protein: CASSQDGGYSTFFSGANVLTF
CDR3 DNA: TGTGCCAGCAGCCAAGACGGTGGATATTCCACTTTCTTCTCTGGGGCCAACGTCCTGACTTTC
J gene: TRBJ2-6
D gene: NA
V gene: TRBV3-1
clone size: many

CDR3 protein: CSAPAGTWYQETQYF
CDR3 DNA: TGCAGTGCTCCTGCCGGCACTTGGTACCAAGAGACCCAGTACTTC
J gene: TRBJ2-5
D gene: NA
V gene: TRBV20-1
clone size: many

CDR3 protein: CASSVHPTNEKLFF
CDR3 DNA: TGTGCCAGCAGCGTACATCCAACTAATGAAAAACTGTTTTTT
J gene: TRBJ1-4
D gene: NA
V gene: TRBV9
clone size: few

CDR3 protein: CASADRGRATEAFF
CDR3 DNA: TGTGCCAGCGCCGACCGTGGGAGGGCCACTGAAGCTTTCTTT
J gene: TRBJ1-1
D gene: NA
V gene: TRBV6-1
clone size: many

CDR3 protein: CSATPGQDQPQHF
CDR3 DNA: TGCAGTGCTACCCCGGGCCAAGACCAGCCCCAGCATTTT
J gene: TRBJ1-5
D gene: NA
V gene: TRBV20-1
clone size: few

CDR3 protein: CASSLGGQGGEQYF
CDR3 DNA: TGTGCCAGCAGCTTAGGAGGGCAGGGGGGGGAGCAGTACTTC
J gene: TRBJ2-7
D gene: NA
V gene: TRBV7-2
clone size: NA

CDR3 protein: CAISDLRTRGEQYF
CDR3 DNA: TGTGCCATCAGTGATTTGCGGACCCGAGGGGAGCAGTACTTC
J gene: TRBJ2-7
D gene: NA
V gene: TRBV10-3
clone size: NA

CDR3 protein: CASSGGLAGNTGELFF
CDR3 DNA: TGTGCCAGCAGCGGAGGACTAGCGGGGAACACCGGGGAGCTGTTTTTT
J gene: TRBJ2-2
D gene: TRBD2
V gene: TRBV2
clone size: many

CDR3 protein: CASSSRGATNEKLFF
CDR3 DNA: TGCGCCAGCAGCTCGCGGGGTGCAACTAATGAAAAACTGTTTTTT
J gene: TRBJ1-4
D gene: NA
V gene: TRBV4-3
clone size: NA

CDR3 protein: CASSTAIMNTEAFF
CDR3 DNA: TGTGCCAGCAGCACGGCCATTATGAACACTGAAGCTTTCTTT
J gene: TRBJ1-1
D gene: NA
V gene: TRBV9
clone size: many

CDR3 protein: CASSQGDRDQETQYF
CDR3 DNA: TGCGCCAGCAGCCAAGGGGACAGAGACCAAGAGACCCAGTACTTC
J gene: TRBJ2-5
D gene: TRBD1
V gene: TRBV4-1
clone size: few

CDR3 protein: CASSLYRDRGYSPLHF
CDR3 DNA: TGTGCCAGCAGCCTCTATCGGGACAGGGGATATTCACCCCTCCACTTT
J gene: TRBJ1-6
D gene: TRBD1
V gene: TRBV27
clone size: few

CDR3 protein: CASRLGRNQPQHF
CDR3 DNA: TGTGCCAGCCGTTTGGGCCGCAATCAGCCCCAGCATTTT
J gene: TRBJ1-5
D gene: NA
V gene: TRBV7-2
clone size: many

CDR3 protein: CASSLVGDIGELFF
CDR3 DNA: TGTGCCAGCAGCTTAGTTGGTGACATTGGGGAGCTGTTTTTT
J gene: TRBJ2-2
D gene: NA
V gene: TRBV11-2
clone size: NA

CDR3 protein: CASSKDRLYGYTF
CDR3 DNA: TGTGCCAGCAGCAAAGACAGGCTCTATGGCTACACCTTC
J gene: TRBJ1-2
D gene: NA
V gene: TRBV5-6
clone size: many

CDR3 protein: CASSAQGMKETQYF
CDR3 DNA: TGTGCCAGCAGTGCACAGGGGATGAAAGAGACCCAGTACTTC
J gene: TRBJ2-5
D gene: TRBD1
V gene: TRBV11-2
clone size: many

CDR3 protein: CASSLKAGGRTDTQYF
CDR3 DNA: TGTGCCAGCAGCCTCAAAGCGGGGGGGCGCACAGATACGCAGTATTTT
J gene: TRBJ2-3
D gene: TRBD2
V gene: TRBV7-2
clone size: many

CDR3 protein: CASSLVGGPEKF
CDR3 DNA: TGTGCCAGCAGCTTAGTGGGGGGGCCGGAGAAATTC
J gene: TRBJ2-5
D gene: NA
V gene: TRBV7-2
clone size: few

CDR3 protein: CASSPNPGTTAETQYF
CDR3 DNA: TGTGCCAGCTCACCAAATCCCGGGACAACGGCCGAGACCCAGTACTTC
J gene: TRBJ2-5
D gene: NA
V gene: TRBV18
clone size: many

CDR3 protein: CAISGKGATIYGYTF
CDR3 DNA: TGTGCCATCAGTGGAAAGGGGGCGACAATCTATGGCTACACCTTC
J gene: TRBJ1-2
D gene: TRBD1
V gene: TRBV10-3
clone size: once

CDR3 protein: CASSLGHGGETQYF
CDR3 DNA: TGTGCTAGCAGCTTAGGACACGGGGGTGAGACCCAGTACTTC
J gene: TRBJ2-5
D gene: NA
V gene: TRBV7-7
clone size: many

CDR3 protein: CSVDVGLNTGELFF
CDR3 DNA: TGCAGCGTTGACGTGGGGCTGAACACCGGGGAGCTGTTTTTT
J gene: TRBJ2-2
D gene: NA
V gene: TRBV29-1
clone size: few

CDR3 protein: CASSWQTGRDGPQHF
CDR3 DNA: TGTGCCAGCAGCTGGCAGACAGGGAGGGATGGGCCCCAGCATTTT
J gene: TRBJ1-5
D gene: TRBD1
V gene: TRBV7-2
clone size: NA

CDR3 protein: CASSITSLGTYEQYF
CDR3 DNA: TGTGCCAGTAGTATAACTAGCCTTGGAACCTACGAGCAGTACTTC
J gene: TRBJ2-7
D gene: NA
V gene: TRBV19
clone size: few

CDR3 protein: CASSNGQGNSGGLTYNEQFF
CDR3 DNA: TGTGCCAGCAGCAACGGACAGGGAAATAGCGGGGGGCTCACCTACAATGAGCAGTTCTTC
J gene: TRBJ2-1
D gene: TRBD2
V gene: TRBV5-5
clone size: NA

CDR3 protein: CASSQVAFSGNTIYF
CDR3 DNA: TGTGCCAGCAGCCAAGTAGCCTTCTCTGGAAACACCATATATTTT
J gene: TRBJ1-3
D gene: NA
V gene: TRBV14
clone size: many

CDR3 protein: CAISGQPNQPQHF
CDR3 DNA: TGTGCCATCAGTGGACAACCCAATCAGCCCCAGCATTTT
J gene: TRBJ1-5
D gene: NA
V gene: TRBV10-3
clone size: NA

CDR3 protein: CASNGRPDRGRYNEQFF
CDR3 DNA: TGTGCCAGCAATGGGAGACCAGACAGGGGTCGCTACAATGAGCAGTTCTTC
J gene: TRBJ2-1
D gene: TRBD1
V gene: TRBV9
clone size: NA

CDR3 protein: CASSPEEASPLHF
CDR3 DNA: TGCGCCAGCAGCCCCGAAGAGGCTTCACCCCTCCACTTT
J gene: TRBJ1-6
D gene: NA
V gene: TRBV5-1
clone size: NA

CDR3 protein: CATSRAAGTSAEQYF
CDR3 DNA: TGTGCCACCAGCAGGGCAGCCGGAACGTCCGCCGAGCAGTACTTC
J gene: TRBJ2-7
D gene: NA
V gene: TRBV15
clone size: NA

CDR3 protein: CSAPGTASVGYTF
CDR3 DNA: TGCAGTGCTCCCGGGACCGCTTCAGTCGGCTACACCTTC
J gene: TRBJ1-2
D gene: NA
V gene: TRBV20-1
clone size: many

CDR3 protein: CASSYGTAVAKETQYF
CDR3 DNA: TGTGCCAGCAGTTACGGGACAGCGGTTGCGAAAGAGACCCAGTACTTC
J gene: TRBJ2-5
D gene: TRBD1
V gene: TRBV6-5
clone size: NA